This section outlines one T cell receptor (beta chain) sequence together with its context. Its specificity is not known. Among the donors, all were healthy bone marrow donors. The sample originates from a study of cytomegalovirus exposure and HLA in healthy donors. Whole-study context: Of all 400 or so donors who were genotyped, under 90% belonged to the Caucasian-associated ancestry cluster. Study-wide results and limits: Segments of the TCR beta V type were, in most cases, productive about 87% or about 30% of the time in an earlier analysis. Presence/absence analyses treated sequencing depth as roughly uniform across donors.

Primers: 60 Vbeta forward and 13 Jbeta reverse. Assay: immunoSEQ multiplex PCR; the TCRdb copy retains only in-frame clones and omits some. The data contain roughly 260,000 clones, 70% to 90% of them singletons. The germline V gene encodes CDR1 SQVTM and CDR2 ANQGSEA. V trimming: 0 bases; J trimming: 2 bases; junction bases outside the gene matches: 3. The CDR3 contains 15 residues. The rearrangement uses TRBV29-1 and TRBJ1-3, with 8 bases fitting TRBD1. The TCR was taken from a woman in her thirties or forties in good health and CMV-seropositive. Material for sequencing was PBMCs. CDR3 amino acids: CSVEEDRAAGNTIYF. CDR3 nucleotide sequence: TGCAGCGTTGAAGAGGACAGGGCGGCTGGAAACACCATATATTTT.